This TCR beta chain was documented in a study of blood T cell repertoires in COVID-19. Looking at the study overall: Samples came from the United States, Italy and Spain, spanning acute and convalescent COVID-19. From T cells, B-cell-depleted T cells, or PBMCs came the material, which was cDNA or gDNA.

Trimming left V 4 bases short and J 3 bases short, with 14 bases between. CDR1 is WNHNN, CDR2 SYGVQD, per germline (reference sequence). This CDR3 spans 15 amino acids. In the original analysis: From reference gene primer amplification, estimates of nucleated cell counts were derived. Clones were sequenced by immunoSEQ multiplex PCR, and TCRdb holds only the in-frame ones, with some missing. The V and J calls and clone size are taken from that table; D and trimming were inferred from the DNA. In the table there are around 270,000 clones, around four fifths of which are singletons. This rearrangement joins TRBV10-1 to TRBJ2-3, with D perhaps matching TRBD2 (6 bases). The source is a man between 60 and 70 years old with acute or convalescent COVID-19. Sequenced sample: peripheral blood. The CDR3, as DNA: TGCGCCAGCAGTGGGCCTAGCGACGGGACAGATACGCAGTATTTT. Its translation: CASSGPSDGTDTQYF.